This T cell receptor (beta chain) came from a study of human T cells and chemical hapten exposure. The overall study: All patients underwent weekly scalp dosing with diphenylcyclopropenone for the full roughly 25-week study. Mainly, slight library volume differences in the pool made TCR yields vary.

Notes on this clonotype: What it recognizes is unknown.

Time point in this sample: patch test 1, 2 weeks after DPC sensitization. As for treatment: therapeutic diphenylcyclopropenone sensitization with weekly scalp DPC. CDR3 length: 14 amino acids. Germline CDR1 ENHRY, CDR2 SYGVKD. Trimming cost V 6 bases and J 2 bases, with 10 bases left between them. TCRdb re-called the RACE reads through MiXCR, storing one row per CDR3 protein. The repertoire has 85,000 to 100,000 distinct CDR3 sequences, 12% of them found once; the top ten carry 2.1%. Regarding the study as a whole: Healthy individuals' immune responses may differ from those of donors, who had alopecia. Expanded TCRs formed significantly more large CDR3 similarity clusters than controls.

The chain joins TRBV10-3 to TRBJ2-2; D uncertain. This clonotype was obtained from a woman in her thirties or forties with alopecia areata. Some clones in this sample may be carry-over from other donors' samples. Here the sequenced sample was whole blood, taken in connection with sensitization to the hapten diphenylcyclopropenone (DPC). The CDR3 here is CAIRDLINTGELFF. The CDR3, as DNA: TGTGCCATCAGAGACCTAATAAACACCGGGGAGCTGTTTTTT.